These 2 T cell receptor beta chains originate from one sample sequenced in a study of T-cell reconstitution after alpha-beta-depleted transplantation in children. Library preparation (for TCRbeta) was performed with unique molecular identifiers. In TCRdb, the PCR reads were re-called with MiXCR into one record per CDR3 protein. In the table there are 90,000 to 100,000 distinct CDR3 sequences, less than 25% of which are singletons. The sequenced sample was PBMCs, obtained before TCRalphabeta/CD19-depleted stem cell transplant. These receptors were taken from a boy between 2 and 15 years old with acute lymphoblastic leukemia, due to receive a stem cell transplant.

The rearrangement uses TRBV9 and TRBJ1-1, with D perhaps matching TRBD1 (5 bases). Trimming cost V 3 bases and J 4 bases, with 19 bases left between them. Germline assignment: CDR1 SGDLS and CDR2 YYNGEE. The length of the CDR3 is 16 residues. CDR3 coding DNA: TGTGCCAGCAGCGACCTCAGGAGGGGCGGGCTCACTGAAGCTTTCTTT. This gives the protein CASSDLRRGGLTEAFF. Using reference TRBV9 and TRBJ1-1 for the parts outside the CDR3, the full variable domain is DSGVTQTPKHLITATGQRVTLRCSPRSGDLSVYWYQQSLDQGLQFLIQYYNGEERAKGNILERFSAQQFPDLHSELNLSSLELGDSALYFCASSDLRRGGLTEAFFGQGTRLTVV.

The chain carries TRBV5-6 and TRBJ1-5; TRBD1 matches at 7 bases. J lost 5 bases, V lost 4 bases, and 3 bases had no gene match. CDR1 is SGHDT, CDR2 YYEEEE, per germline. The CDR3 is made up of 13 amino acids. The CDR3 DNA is TGTGCCAGCAGCCCGGGACAGTATCAGCCCCAGCATTTT. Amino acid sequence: CASSPGQYQPQHF.